This entry lists 9 T cell receptor beta chains sequenced from one sample in a study of blood T cell repertoires in COVID-19. The assay was immunoSEQ multiplex PCR, and TCRdb's table has in-frame clones only and misses some. This table has about 160,000 clones, 70% to 90% appearing once. The sequenced sample consisted of peripheral blood. Every receptor here comes from a man aged 35 to 55 with acute or convalescent COVID-19.

The chain employs TRBV2 and TRBJ1-2, with D possibly being TRBD1 (6 bases). CDR3 length equals 15 residues. Germline V gives CDR1 SNHLY, CDR2 FYNNEI. The V end was cut by 2 bases, the J end by 4 bases, with 14 bases between. CDR3 coding DNA: TGTGCCAGCAGTGAATTAGGGGGAAGTACCTATGGCTACACCTTC. Translating gives CASSELGGSTYGYTF. The complete variable domain, with remaining parts taken from reference TRBV2 and TRBJ1-2, reads EPEVTQTPSHQVTQMGQEVILRCVPISNHLYFYWYRQILGQKVEFLVSFYNNEISEKSEIFDDQFSVERPDGSNFTLKIRSTKLEDSAMYFCASSELGGSTYGYTFGSGTRLTVV.

The chain joins TRBV29-1 to TRBJ1-2, with D unresolved. Germline loops: CDR1 SQVTM, CDR2 ANQGSEA. Between the trimmed V and J ends, which lost 0 bases and 7 bases, there was a span of 15 bases. CDR3 length equals 14 residues. CDR3 amino acids: CSVEDALERAGYTF. CDR3 sequence (DNA): TGCAGCGTTGAAGACGCCCTGGAGCGAGCTGGCTACACCTTC.

This rearrangement joins TRBV6-2 or TRBV6-3 to TRBJ1-1; D is undetermined. The CDR3 loop spans 14 amino acids. Germline values: CDR1 MNHEY, CDR2 SVGEGT. With 4 bases removed from V and 3 bases from J, the gap between germline ends came to 12 bases. Written as DNA, the CDR3 is TGTGCCAGCAGTTTGGCATATCCCTACACTGAAGCTTTCTTT. As protein: CASSLAYPYTEAFF.

The J gene is TRBJ2-1, the V gene TRBV27; 8 nucleotides align to TRBD2. Germline CDR1 reads MNHEY; CDR2 reads SMNVEV (reference sequence). The J segment lost 1 base and the V segment lost 9 bases, leaving 11 bases of the junction unmatched. The CDR3 runs to 16 residues. CDR3 sequence: CASTLVAGQSYNEQFF. The CDR3, as DNA: TGTGCCAGTACCCTTGTAGCGGGACAATCCTACAATGAGCAGTTCTTC.

J is TRBJ1-1 and V is TRBV4-2, with 7 bases matching TRBD1. Germline V gives CDR1 LGHNA, CDR2 YNFKEQ. The CDR3 is 14 residues long. V lost 4 bases and J lost 1; bases outside the gene matches: 3. The CDR3: CASSLGQRNTEAFF. Written as DNA, the CDR3 is TGTGCCAGCAGCCTGGGACAGCGGAACACTGAAGCTTTCTTT.

CDR3 in amino acids: CASSQDQRDTDTQYF. The CDR3 DNA sequence: TGTGCCAGCAGCCAAGATCAACGGGACACAGATACGCAGTATTTT. V and J are TRBV4-2 and TRBJ2-3; perhaps TRBD2 as D (5 bases). Trimming removed 0 bases at V and 2 bases at J, with 9 bases between. There are 15 residues in the CDR3. Germline V CDR1 and CDR2: LGHNA, YNFKEQ.

The rearrangement joins TRBV29-1 to TRBJ2-7; 9 bases match TRBD1. CDR3 size: 13 residues. Trimming took 4 bases from V and 6 from J; bases not matched to a gene: 7. Germline V gene lookup returns CDR1 SQVTM and CDR2 ANQGSEA. CDR3 bases: TGCAGCGTTGGGACAGGGGTGAGCGGCGAGCAGTACTTC. This translates into CSVGTGVSGEQYF.

V usage is TRBV5-6 and J usage is TRBJ2-7, with D tentatively TRBD2 (5 bases). Trimming shortened V by 4 bases and J by 2 bases, and 13 bases separated the two germline ends. From germline, CDR1 is SGHDT and CDR2 YYEEEE. CDR3 size: 14 residues. CDR3 amino acids: CASSGYGLTYEQYF. The CDR3 DNA reads TGTGCCAGCAGCGGATACGGACTGACCTACGAGCAGTACTTC.

V gene TRBV19 combines with J gene TRBJ2-2, with unresolved D. The V end lost 4 bases, the J end lost 3 bases, and 9 bases lay between the germline ends. CDR1 and CDR2 (germline): LNHDA, SQIVND (reference sequence). The CDR3 sequence is 14 residues long. The CDR3 protein is CASSTSLYTGELFF. The CDR3 DNA sequence: TGTGCCAGTAGTACCTCACTTTACACCGGGGAGCTGTTTTTT.